The 27 T cell receptor beta chains in this list originate from one sample, sequenced in a study of blood T cell repertoires in COVID-19. TCRdb keeps only in-frame clones here, not all; method: immunoSEQ multiplex PCR. This sample has about 250,000 clones, with around 90% found just once. The specimen was peripheral blood. The receptor set was obtained from a man at least 80 years old with acute or convalescent COVID-19.

V and J are TRBV28 and TRBJ2-7, with 8 bases fitting TRBD1. With 6 bases clipped from V and 2 bases from J, the junction kept 9 bases outside the gene matches. CDR1 is MDHEN and CDR2 is SYDVKM in the germline V gene. This CDR3 region has 15 residues. This chain's CDR3 is CASSSFGTGAYEQYF. The CDR3, as DNA: TGTGCCAGCAGCTCATTCGGGACAGGAGCCTACGAGCAGTACTTC.

V and J are TRBV18 and TRBJ2-7, with TRBD1 as a possible D gene (6 bases). The CDR3 extends over 14 amino acids. Germline lookup yields CDR1 KGHSH and CDR2 LQKENI. Trimming stripped 0 bases from V and 3 bases from J, with 9 bases between. This CDR3 is CASSPPAGDYEQYF. In nucleotides, the CDR3 is TGTGCCAGCTCACCACCGGCAGGGGACTACGAGCAGTACTTC. The full variable domain, rest sourced from reference TRBV18 and TRBJ2-7, is NAGVMQNPRHLVRRRGQEARLRCSPMKGHSHVYWYRQLPEEGLKFMVYLQKENIIDESGMPKERFSAEFPKEGPSILRIQQVVRGDSAAYFCASSPPAGDYEQYFGPGTRLTVT.

The chain recombines TRBV7-2 with TRBJ2-3; 7 bases fit TRBD2. Trimming cost V 3 bases and J 2 bases; bases outside gene matches: 2. Germline lookup yields CDR1 SGHTA and CDR2 FQGNSA. The CDR3 runs to 14 residues. The CDR3 loop reads CASSLGGVTDTQYF. CDR3 nucleotides: TGTGCCAGCAGCTTGGGAGGGGTCACAGATACGCAGTATTTT.

The CDR3 DNA follows: TGTGCCAGCAGCCCAGAGGGGGGGCCAGAGGTTACGCAGTATTTT. Protein: CASSPEGGPEVTQYF. The V gene is TRBV11-3, the J gene TRBJ2-3, with D perhaps matching TRBD2 (7 bases). CDR1 is SGHNT and CDR2 is YENEEA in the germline V gene. The CDR3 totals 15 residues. The germline V and J ends were trimmed by 5 bases and 8 bases, with 20 bases remaining between them.

J is TRBJ1-2 and V is TRBV28; 8 bases match TRBD1. Germline CDR1 MDHEN, CDR2 SYDVKM. This CDR3 is 16 amino acids long. The trim removed 5 bases at V and 2 bases at J, leaving 10 bases unmatched. The CDR3 spells CASSPQGARGNYGYTF. CDR3 coding DNA: TGTGCCAGCAGTCCTCAGGGGGCGCGCGGCAACTATGGCTACACCTTC.

This clone was counted a single time. V and J are TRBV28 and TRBJ2-1; tentatively, D is TRBD1 (6 bases). The CDR3 runs to 15 residues. Germline V gene lookup returns CDR1 MDHEN and CDR2 SYDVKM. V lost 5 bases to trimming and J lost 6 bases, with 17 bases between them. CDR3 amino acids: CASSLSPTGSNEQFF. CDR3 in DNA: TGTGCCAGCAGTCTCTCACCGACAGGTTCCAATGAGCAGTTCTTC.

The V gene is TRBV19, the J gene TRBJ2-7, with 10 positions matching TRBD1. Looked up from germline, CDR1 is LNHDA and CDR2 is SQIVND (reference sequence). J lost 5 bases, V lost 5 bases, and 6 bases had no gene match. The CDR3 covers 14 residues. CDR3 protein: CASSSGTGVHEQYF. The CDR3 DNA is TGTGCCAGTAGTTCCGGGACAGGGGTCCACGAGCAGTACTTC.

The rearrangement uses TRBV19 and TRBJ1-3; D ambiguous. Germline assignment: CDR1 LNHDA and CDR2 SQIVND (reference sequence). The CDR3 runs to 15 residues. Trimming pared 3 bases from V and 0 bases from J, leaving 9 bases between. CDR3 sequence (DNA): TGTGCCAGTAGTATCGCGGGGTTCTCTGGAAACACCATATATTTT. Its translation: CASSIAGFSGNTIYF.

This rearrangement joins TRBV6-5 to TRBJ1-1, with 8 bases that match TRBD1. This CDR3 has 12 residues. Germline trimming cut 6 bases from V and 7 bases from J; bases unmatched to any gene: 4. Germline values: CDR1 MNHEY, CDR2 SVGAGI. CDR3 protein: CASRRTGIEAFF. The CDR3 DNA is TGTGCCAGCAGGAGGACAGGGATTGAAGCTTTCTTT.

The chain carries TRBV12-3 or TRBV12-4 and TRBJ1-4; D unclear. The CDR3 has 12 residues. Trimming pared 3 bases from V and 8 bases from J, leaving 7 bases between. CDR3 residues: CASSLRAEKLFF. For the CDR3, the DNA is TGTGCCAGCAGTTTGAGGGCGGAAAAACTGTTTTTT.

The chain recombines TRBV19 with TRBJ1-5; a weak D match, TRBD1 (6 bases). Germline V gene sequence: CDR1 LNHDA, CDR2 SQIVND (reference sequence). Trimming stripped 5 bases from V and 2 bases from J, with 10 bases between. The CDR3 runs 14 residues. The CDR3 coding sequence is TGTGCCAGTAGTTCCAGGGGTGGCAATCAGCCCCAGCATTTT. It translates to CASSSRGGNQPQHF.

The V and J genes are TRBV7-6 and TRBJ2-3; 9 nucleotides line up with TRBD1. The germline gives CDR1 SGHVS, CDR2 FNYEAQ. J lost 1 base, V lost 4 bases, and 3 bases had no gene match. This CDR3 contains 15 residues. CDR3 bases: TGTGCCAGCAGCTCCCGGGACAGGGGCACAGATACGCAGTATTTT. It codes for CASSSRDRGTDTQYF.

This clone was seen just once. This rearrangement joins TRBV7-9 to TRBJ2-7, with 7 bases aligning to TRBD1. J lost 2 bases, V lost 3 bases, and 4 bases had no gene match. This CDR3 region has 14 residues. Germline CDR1 reads SEHNR; CDR2 reads FQNEAQ (reference sequence). CDR3 nucleotides: TGTGCCAGCAGCTTGGGGACAGCTACCTACGAGCAGTACTTC. This codes for CASSLGTATYEQYF.

The J gene is TRBJ2-3, the V gene TRBV6-5, with TRBD1 matching 7 bases. The germline CDR1 and CDR2 sequences are MNHEY and SVGAGI. This CDR3 spans 15 amino acids. With 0 bases clipped from V and 4 bases from J, the junction kept 4 bases outside the gene matches. Written as DNA, the CDR3 is TGTGCCAGCAGTTACTCGGGGACAGCCTCAGATACGCAGTATTTT. It is translated as CASSYSGTASDTQYF.

The J gene is TRBJ2-5, the V gene TRBV29-1; 8 nucleotides line up with TRBD1. The CDR3 covers 15 residues. V lost 4 bases and J lost 2; bases outside the gene matches: 9. Germline values: CDR1 SQVTM, CDR2 ANQGSEA. The CDR3 loop is CSVVRPDRAQETQYF. The CDR3 region has the DNA TGCAGCGTTGTTCGACCGGACAGGGCGCAAGAGACCCAGTACTTC.

Many counts were recorded for this clone. The chain combines TRBV18 with TRBJ1-1, with D perhaps TRBD1 (5 bases). This CDR3 contains 15 residues. Germline CDR1 and CDR2: KGHSH and LQKENI. The V gene lost 5 bases and the J gene lost 4 bases, with 17 bases spanning the gap. The CDR3 DNA reads TGTGCCAGCTCATATCGAGGACGGGGGGGCACTGAAGCTTTCTTT. Its protein product is CASSYRGRGGTEAFF.

The chain uses TRBV19 and TRBJ2-2; TRBD1 agrees at 8 bases. The germline V gene has CDR1 LNHDA and CDR2 SQIVND (reference sequence). The CDR3 spans 16 residues. The J segment lost 1 base and the V segment lost 4 bases, leaving 5 bases of the junction unmatched. CDR3 residues: CASSTTGTGNTGELFF. In nucleotides, the CDR3 is TGTGCCAGTAGTACTACCGGGACAGGGAACACCGGGGAGCTGTTTTTT.

The V call is TRBV6-5, the J call TRBJ1-5, with TRBD1 identical over 9 bases. Per the germline V gene, CDR1 is MNHEY and CDR2 is SVGAGI. The CDR3 has 14 amino acids. V trimming: 2 bases; J trimming: 6 bases; junction bases outside the gene matches: 2. CDR3 residues: CASSYRTGVQPQHF. The CDR3 DNA follows: TGTGCCAGCAGTTACCGGACAGGGGTTCAGCCCCAGCATTTT.

The V gene is TRBV5-1, the J gene TRBJ1-3, with D maybe TRBD1 (5 bases). Germline loops: CDR1 SGHRS, CDR2 YFSETQ. The CDR3 consists of 15 residues. The V and J ends lost 0 bases and 3 bases respectively, with 10 bases between them. The DNA for the CDR3 is TGCGCCAGCAGCTTGGCGCAGGGTAGTGGAAACACCATATATTTT. It yields the protein CASSLAQGSGNTIYF.

This chain uses TRBV28 with TRBJ1-2, with 10 bases fitting TRBD1. V shed 3 bases and J 1 base; nucleotides not matched to a gene: 2. Germline V gene data show CDR1 as MDHEN and CDR2 as SYDVKM. The length of the CDR3 is 15 residues. CDR3 nucleotides: TGTGCCAGCAGTTTGGGACAGGGGTATAACTATGGCTACACCTTC. The encoded protein is CASSLGQGYNYGYTF.

The rearrangement links TRBV12-3 or TRBV12-4 to TRBJ1-1; possible D gene TRBD1, 5 bases. The CDR3 has 13 residues. Trimming left V 6 bases short and J 6 bases short, with 14 bases between. CDR3 bases: TGTGCCAGCAGCGAAGGGGCACGGTCTGAAGCTTTCTTT. It codes for CASSEGARSEAFF.

The chain couples TRBV7-2 to TRBJ2-1; 11 bases fit TRBD2. The V gene end was trimmed by 3 bases and the J gene end by 10 bases; junction bases not matched to a gene: 8. The V gene's germline CDR1 is SGHTA and CDR2 FQGNSA. This CDR3 spans 15 amino acids. The CDR3 spells CASSFSGLADGEQFF. CDR3 sequence (DNA): TGTGCCAGCAGCTTCTCGGGACTAGCGGACGGGGAGCAGTTCTTC.

V and J are TRBV5-6 and TRBJ1-2; 10 bases are a match to TRBD1. V lost 0 bases to trimming and J lost 9 bases; unmatched junction nucleotides: 11. This CDR3 region has 16 residues. The germline V gene encodes CDR1 SGHDT and CDR2 YYEEEE. CDR3 amino acids: CASSLDRGGGQGRYTF. CDR3 sequence (DNA): TGTGCCAGCAGCTTGGATCGGGGAGGGGGACAGGGGCGCTACACCTTC.

The chain employs TRBV28 and TRBJ2-3; tentative D call: TRBD2 (6 bases). The CDR3 has 14 amino acids. Looked up from germline, CDR1 is MDHEN and CDR2 is SYDVKM. The germline V and J ends were trimmed by 7 bases and 1 base, with 12 bases remaining between them. In nucleotides, the CDR3 is TGTGCCAGCACCGTAGCGGCCCGCACAGATACGCAGTATTTT. Its protein is CASTVAARTDTQYF.

V gene TRBV5-5 combines with J gene TRBJ1-4; D gene uncertain. Germline V gives CDR1 SGHKS, CDR2 YYEKEE (reference sequence). V was shortened by 4 bases and J by 0 bases, with 13 bases between the two germline ends. The CDR3 covers 16 residues. The CDR3 DNA reads as TGTGCCAGCAGCCCCCCTCTGGGAGCAACTAATGAAAAACTGTTTTTT. This gives the protein CASSPPLGATNEKLFF.

The chain couples TRBV19 to TRBJ2-7; 7 nucleotides agree with TRBD1. The CDR3 length is 15 residues. V gave up 4 bases and J gave up 2 bases; unmatched junction bases: 8. Germline V gene data show CDR1 as LNHDA and CDR2 as SQIVND (reference sequence). As DNA, the CDR3 is TGTGCCAGTAGTACCCAGAACGGACAGGCCTACGAGCAGTACTTC. Protein product: CASSTQNGQAYEQYF. Filled out from reference TRBV19 and TRBJ2-7, the complete variable domain reads DGGITQSPKYLFRKEGQNVTLSCEQNLNHDAMYWYRQDPGQGLRLIYYSQIVNDFQKGDIAEGYSVSREKKESFPLTVTSAQKNPTAFYLCASSTQNGQAYEQYFGPGTRLTVT.

This clone was seen only once. J is TRBJ2-6 and V is TRBV19; D unclear. The CDR3 loop spans 16 amino acids. The V end was cut by 5 bases, the J end by 1 base, with 12 bases between. CDR1 and CDR2 (germline): LNHDA, SQIVND (reference sequence). CDR3 sequence (DNA): TGTGCCAGTAGTCCGCTTCCGGAGTCTGGGGCCAACGTCCTGACTTTC. Its translation is CASSPLPESGANVLTF. The variable domain in full, with the rest retrieved from reference TRBV19 and TRBJ2-6, is DGGITQSPKYLFRKEGQNVTLSCEQNLNHDAMYWYRQDPGQGLRLIYYSQIVNDFQKGDIAEGYSVSREKKESFPLTVTSAQKNPTAFYLCASSPLPESGANVLTFGAGSRLTVL.